This is a list of T cell receptor beta chains from one sample in a study of identifying expanded T cells in peripheral blood. TCRdb keeps only in-frame clones here, not all; method: immunoSEQ multiplex PCR. This table has under 70,000 clones, around 87% appearing once. The sequenced sample was blood. All receptors derive from a person aged 18-70 years in good health. Each CDR3 is given with its conserved first and last residue. A D gene is named only where the DNA matches it firmly. Clone sizes are given selectively: once, few, many, or a class where the clone is expanded.

size	D	length	V	J	CDR3	DNA
-	-	18	TRBV11-2	TRBJ2-2	CASSSLNVGASSTGELFF	TGTGCCAGCAGCTCACTCAATGTCGGGGCAAGCAGCACCGGGGAGCTGTTTTTT
few	-	12	TRBV27	TRBJ1-5	CASSKGRQPQHF	TGTGCCAGCAGTAAGGGACGCCAGCCCCAGCATTTT
-	-	12	TRBV19	TRBJ1-4	CASGGESEKLFF	TGTGCCAGTGGAGGGGAGTCCGAAAAACTGTTTTTT
-	TRBD1	17	TRBV19	TRBJ1-2	CASLGQPSPNFNYGYTF	TGTGCCAGCTTGGGACAGCCCAGTCCGAATTTTAACTATGGCTACACCTTC
-	-	14	TRBV5-1	TRBJ2-2	CASSLESYTGELFF	TGCGCCAGCAGCTTGGAGTCATACACCGGGGAGCTGTTTTTT
-	TRBD1	15	TRBV6-6	TRBJ1-5	CVSSYSGTGDQPQHF	TGTGTCAGCAGTTACTCTGGGACAGGGGATCAGCCCCAGCATTTT
-	-	12	TRBV30	TRBJ2-1	CAWSAYRDEQFF	TGTGCCTGGAGTGCTTACAGGGATGAGCAGTTCTTC
-	-	14	TRBV7-9	TRBJ2-1	CASSPPTAYNEQFF	TGTGCCAGCAGCCCCCCGACGGCCTACAATGAGCAGTTCTTC
-	-	14	TRBV5-4	TRBJ1-1	CASRLGGDGTEAFF	TGTGCCAGCAGGTTGGGGGGGGACGGCACTGAAGCTTTCTTT
-	TRBD2	16	TRBV14	TRBJ2-7	CASSPGARGGSYEQYF	TGTGCCAGCAGCCCCGGGGCACGCGGGGGCTCCTACGAGCAGTACTTC